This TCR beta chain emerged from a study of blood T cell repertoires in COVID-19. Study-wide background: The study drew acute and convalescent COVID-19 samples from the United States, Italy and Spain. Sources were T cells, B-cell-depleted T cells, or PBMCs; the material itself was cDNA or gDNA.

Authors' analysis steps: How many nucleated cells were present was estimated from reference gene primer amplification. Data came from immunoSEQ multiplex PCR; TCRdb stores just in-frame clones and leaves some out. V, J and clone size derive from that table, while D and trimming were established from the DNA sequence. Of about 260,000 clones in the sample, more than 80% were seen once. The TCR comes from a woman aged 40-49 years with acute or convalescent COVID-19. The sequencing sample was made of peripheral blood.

CDR3 in DNA: TGTGCCAGCAGCTTAGCAGGGGCGAGCTACAATGAGCAGTTCTTC. Its translation is CASSLAGASYNEQFF. The chain recombines TRBV7-8 with TRBJ2-1, with TRBD1 as a possible D gene (5 bases). V was clipped by 0 bases and J by 3 bases, with 9 bases between them. The CDR3 sequence is 15 residues long. The germline gives CDR1 SGHVS, CDR2 FQNEAQ.